These 20 T cell receptor beta chains share one sample of origin, sequenced in a study of OX40 agonist ivuxolimab in advanced cancers. Sequencing was performed with immunoSEQ multiplex PCR; in TCRdb, only in-frame clones are kept and a portion is missing. Among tens of thousands of clones listed, 88% were seen once. Sequencing used CD4+ or CD8+ T cells sorted from blood, obtained in a trial of the OX40 agonist ivuxolimab. These receptors originate from an adult with an advanced solid tumor such as melanoma, head and neck, liver or kidney cancer.

The gene calls are TRBV28 and TRBJ2-7, with 7 nucleotides matching TRBD1. Germline CDR1 and CDR2: MDHEN and SYDVKM. The CDR3 has 17 residues. With V trimmed by 4 bases and J by 0 bases, 12 bases remained unmatched. As DNA, the CDR3 is TGTGCCAGCAGTTCCCCCTGGACAGGCTTAAACTCCTACGAGCAGTACTTC. This sequence encodes CASSSPWTGLNSYEQYF. Based on the CDR3 plus reference TRBV28 and TRBJ2-7, the full variable domain is DVKVTQSSRYLVKRTGEKVFLECVQDMDHENMFWYRQDPGLGLRLIYFSYDVKMKEKGDIPEGYSVSREKKERFSLILESASTNQTSMYLCASSSPWTGLNSYEQYFGPGTRLTVT.

CDR3 coding DNA: TGTGCCACCAGCCGCGATCGGGGAAAGGACACTGAAGCTTTCTTT. Encoded protein: CATSRDRGKDTEAFF. The V gene is TRBV15, the J gene TRBJ1-1; unclear D gene. The germline gives CDR1 LNHNV, CDR2 YYDKDF (reference sequence). The CDR3 runs 15 residues. Deletions cut 5 bases from V and 3 bases from J, with 16 bases between.

J is TRBJ2-3 and V is TRBV5-4; D unclear. There are 13 residues in the CDR3. Germline V gene data show CDR1 as SGHNT and CDR2 as YYREEE (reference sequence). Trimming cost V 4 bases and J 2 bases, with 8 bases left between them. The DNA of the CDR3 is TGTGCCAGCAGCGGAGACTTCACAGATACGCAGTATTTT. This sequence encodes CASSGDFTDTQYF.

The gene calls are TRBV7-9 and TRBJ1-1; 7 nucleotides align to TRBD1. CDR3 length: 16 amino acids. The J segment lost 1 base and the V segment lost 1 base, leaving 6 bases of the junction unmatched. The germline V gene encodes CDR1 SEHNR and CDR2 FQNEAQ (reference sequence). CDR3 bases: TGTGCCAGCAGCTTAGGGTCAGGGGGTGGGAACACTGAAGCTTTCTTT. Protein: CASSLGSGGGNTEAFF.

This CDR3 is CASRGAGTSYEQYF. The CDR3 DNA reads TGTGCCAGCAGGGGAGCCGGGACTAGTTACGAGCAGTACTTC. The chain combines TRBV2 with TRBJ2-7, with 8 nucleotides matching TRBD2. The CDR3 is 14 amino acids. Germline assignment: CDR1 SNHLY and CDR2 FYNNEI. V lost 6 bases to trimming and J lost 4 bases; unmatched junction nucleotides: 8.

V gene TRBV29-1 combines with J gene TRBJ2-3; D is tentatively TRBD1 or TRBD2 (7 bases each). The CDR3 totals 12 residues. In germline, CDR1 is SQVTM, CDR2 ANQGSEA. Trimming pared 4 bases from V and 6 bases from J, leaving 11 bases between. The CDR3 DNA is TGCAGCGTTGGACAGGGAGGGGATACGCAGTATTTT. Residues: CSVGQGGDTQYF.

This clone was observed a handful of times. V usage is TRBV10-3 and J usage is TRBJ2-7, with a possible D match to TRBD2 (5 bases). CDR3 length: 15 amino acids. Trimming removed 0 bases at V and 7 bases at J, with 16 bases between. Germline values: CDR1 ENHRY, CDR2 SYGVKD. For the CDR3, the DNA is TGTGCCATCAGTGAGTCGAGTCCCCAGCCGGGGGAGCAGTACTTC. Its translation: CAISESSPQPGEQYF.

The chain employs TRBV29-1 and TRBJ1-4, with no clear D. The V end was cut by 7 bases, the J end by 7 bases, with 10 bases between. CDR1 and CDR2 from the germline V gene are SQVTM and ANQGSEA. There are 11 residues in the CDR3. The CDR3 DNA follows: TGCAGCGGGACCCTAGGTGAAAAACTGTTTTTT. This translates into CSGTLGEKLFF.

The V and J genes are TRBV28 and TRBJ2-7, with D possibly being TRBD2 (6 bases). CDR1 is MDHEN, CDR2 SYDVKM, per germline. V lost 6 bases and J lost 6, with 9 bases in between. The CDR3 extends over 11 amino acids. The CDR3, as DNA: TGTGCCAGCAGGGAGGGAGTCGAGCAGTACTTC. Its protein is CASREGVEQYF. Full variable domain (outside the CDR3, taken from reference TRBV28 and TRBJ2-7): DVKVTQSSRYLVKRTGEKVFLECVQDMDHENMFWYRQDPGLGLRLIYFSYDVKMKEKGDIPEGYSVSREKKERFSLILESASTNQTSMYLCASREGVEQYFGPGTRLTVT.

The rearrangement uses TRBV19 and TRBJ1-5; no clear D gene. This CDR3 contains 13 residues. V was shortened by 7 bases and J by 2 bases, with 9 bases between the two germline ends. The germline gives CDR1 LNHDA, CDR2 SQIVND (reference sequence). This chain's CDR3 is CASMNPGNQPQHF. DNA of the CDR3: TGTGCCAGTATGAATCCGGGCAATCAGCCCCAGCATTTT.

The V and J genes are TRBV19 and TRBJ2-1; perhaps TRBD2 as D (6 bases). Trimming took 3 bases from V and 9 from J, leaving 9 bases between them. The CDR3 is made up of 12 amino acids. The germline V gene has CDR1 LNHDA and CDR2 SQIVND (reference sequence). CDR3 nucleotides: TGTGCCAGTAGTATCAAGGAGGGTGAGCAGTTCTTC. Translated: CASSIKEGEQFF.

This chain links TRBV6-6 with TRBJ1-1; D gene ambiguous. V lost 2 bases, J lost 6 bases, and 7 bases lay in between. This CDR3 is 12 amino acids long. Germline CDR1 is MNHNY and CDR2 is SVGAGI (reference sequence). CDR3 region: CASSYRSSEAFF. The CDR3 DNA reads TGTGCCAGCAGTTACCGGTCGTCTGAAGCTTTCTTT.

The chain links TRBV28 to TRBJ1-4, with 7 positions matching TRBD1. The germline CDR1 and CDR2 sequences are MDHEN and SYDVKM. Trimming removed 9 bases from V and 8 bases from J; junction bases left unmatched: 12. The CDR3 contains 14 residues. The CDR3 reads CASTLKTGSEKLFF. The CDR3 region has the DNA TGTGCCAGTACTTTGAAGACAGGGAGCGAAAAACTGTTTTTT.

The V call is TRBV7-9, the J call TRBJ1-4; D gene unclear. Germline assignment: CDR1 SEHNR and CDR2 FQNEAQ (reference sequence). The CDR3 totals 16 residues. V lost 2 bases to trimming and J lost 7 bases, with 17 bases between them. The CDR3 loop is CASSLRAGSEGEKLFF. In nucleotides, the CDR3 is TGTGCCAGCAGCTTACGAGCAGGTTCCGAGGGTGAAAAACTGTTTTTT.

The V gene is TRBV6-1, the J gene TRBJ2-1; D could derive from TRBD1 or TRBD2 (5 bases each). The germline V gene has CDR1 MNHNS and CDR2 SASEGT. Trimming left V 8 bases short and J 2 bases short, with 13 bases between. This CDR3 comprises 14 residues. The CDR3 DNA is TGTGCCAGCCCGAGGGGTGGAGCCTACAATGAGCAGTTCTTC. Protein sequence: CASPRGGAYNEQFF.

The chain carries TRBV19 and TRBJ1-5; the match to TRBD1 covers 7 bases. CDR1 is LNHDA, CDR2 SQIVND, per germline (reference sequence). This CDR3 is built from 14 residues. The ends lost 6 bases at V and 6 bases at J; junction bases unmatched: 8. This chain's CDR3 is CASSPAQGPQPQHF. In DNA, the CDR3 is TGTGCCAGTAGCCCGGCACAGGGGCCTCAGCCCCAGCATTTT. Variable domain in full (rest from reference TRBV19 and TRBJ1-5): DGGITQSPKYLFRKEGQNVTLSCEQNLNHDAMYWYRQDPGQGLRLIYYSQIVNDFQKGDIAEGYSVSREKKESFPLTVTSAQKNPTAFYLCASSPAQGPQPQHFGDGTRLSIL.

This clone came up once. The V and J genes are TRBV9 and TRBJ1-2; 8 bases are shared with TRBD1. The CDR3 extends over 14 amino acids. Germline V gene sequence: CDR1 SGDLS, CDR2 YYNGEE. Trimming took 4 bases from V and 4 from J; bases not matched to a gene: 6. This chain's CDR3 is CASSSGQGIYGYTF. CDR3 DNA sequence: TGTGCCAGCAGCTCTGGACAGGGTATCTATGGCTACACCTTC. Together with reference TRBV9 and TRBJ1-2, the CDR3 gives the full variable domain: DSGVTQTPKHLITATGQRVTLRCSPRSGDLSVYWYQQSLDQGLQFLIQYYNGEERAKGNILERFSAQQFPDLHSELNLSSLELGDSALYFCASSSGQGIYGYTFGSGTRLTVV.

The V and J genes are TRBV19 and TRBJ2-2; D perhaps matches TRBD1 (5 bases). The germline V gene encodes CDR1 LNHDA and CDR2 SQIVND (reference sequence). The V gene lost 3 bases and the J gene lost 7 bases, with 9 bases spanning the gap. This CDR3 region has 13 residues. CDR3 sequence: CASSIKGLGELFF. CDR3 sequence (DNA): TGTGCCAGTAGTATTAAGGGGCTCGGGGAGCTGTTTTTT. The full variable domain, its missing parts supplied by reference TRBV19 and TRBJ2-2, is DGGITQSPKYLFRKEGQNVTLSCEQNLNHDAMYWYRQDPGQGLRLIYYSQIVNDFQKGDIAEGYSVSREKKESFPLTVTSAQKNPTAFYLCASSIKGLGELFFGEGSRLTVL.

The gene calls are TRBV6-1 and TRBJ1-1, with D unresolved. V was trimmed by 1 base and J by 0 bases, leaving 6 bases between them. Germline values: CDR1 MNHNS, CDR2 SASEGT. The CDR3 sequence is 14 residues long. CDR3 nucleotides: TGTGCCAGCAGTGAAGGATGGATGAACACTGAAGCTTTCTTT. Translated, it gives CASSEGWMNTEAFF.

The chain is built from TRBV28 and TRBJ1-3; TRBD1 aligns across 9 bases. V dropped 4 bases and J dropped 1; count of bases not matched to a gene: 5. The CDR3 runs to 16 residues. Germline V lookup: CDR1 MDHEN, CDR2 SYDVKM. As DNA, the CDR3 is TGTGCCAGCAGTTCCGGGACAGGGCTGTCTGGAAACACCATATATTTT. This codes for CASSSGTGLSGNTIYF.